This entry lists 13 T cell receptor beta chains sequenced from one sample in a study of shared clonotypes between healthy human individuals. Profiling relied on immunoSEQ multiplex PCR, and the TCRdb table lists in-frame clones only, not all of them. The sample yields 1,500,000 or so clones, about 96% seen once. The specimen sequenced was naive CD4+ T cells sorted from blood. Subset described: CD45RA+ positively selected. The receptors originated from a man in his thirties or forties in good health.

This chain links TRBV4-1 with TRBJ1-4, with D unclear. Germline CDR1 and CDR2: MGHRA and YSYEKL. This CDR3 comprises 17 residues. Trimming took off 5 bases at V and 0 bases at J, with 16 bases between the two ends. The CDR3 spells CASSFSGSLATNEKLFF. In DNA form, the CDR3 reads TGCGCCAGCAGCTTCTCAGGCAGTCTCGCAACTAATGAAAAACTGTTTTTT.

This chain connects TRBV28 to TRBJ1-2, with 10 bases lining up with TRBD1. Germline CDR1 MDHEN, CDR2 SYDVKM. V was clipped by 6 bases and J by 3 bases; unmatched bases: 4. The CDR3 consists of 14 residues. In DNA, the CDR3 is TGTGCCAGCAGCTCGACAGGGGGCGACTATGGCTACACCTTC. This sequence encodes CASSSTGGDYGYTF.

J is TRBJ1-5 and V is TRBV28; 10 bases fit TRBD1. CDR3 length: 14 residues. After removal of 6 bases from V and 6 bases from J, the junction contained 5 bases not matched to a gene. The germline gives CDR1 MDHEN, CDR2 SYDVKM. CDR3 sequence reads: CASRTGTGVQPQHF. The CDR3 DNA reads as TGTGCCAGCAGAACCGGGACAGGGGTTCAGCCCCAGCATTTT.

The chain combines TRBV7-9 with TRBJ2-3; the D is unclear. The germline V and J ends were trimmed by 5 bases and 0 bases, with 6 bases remaining between them. CDR3 length: 13 amino acids. Germline CDR1 and CDR2: SEHNR and FQNEAQ (reference sequence). CDR3 sequence: CASSTPSTDTQYF. The CDR3 DNA reads as TGTGCCAGCAGCACCCCTAGCACAGATACGCAGTATTTT.

This sequence joins TRBV5-4 and TRBJ2-3; D might be TRBD1 (5 bases). Germline values: CDR1 SGHNT, CDR2 YYREEE (reference sequence). V shed 1 base and J shed 4 bases, with 13 bases lying between them. The CDR3 is made up of 15 amino acids. The CDR3 sequence: CASSLWQGYADTQYF. The CDR3 bases are TGTGCCAGCAGCTTGTGGCAGGGTTACGCAGATACGCAGTATTTT.

The chain employs TRBV7-6 and TRBJ1-2, with 9 bases that match TRBD1. The CDR3 has 14 amino acids. The V gene end was trimmed by 4 bases and the J gene end by 6 bases; junction bases not matched to a gene: 6. The V gene's germline CDR1 is SGHVS and CDR2 FNYEAQ. The CDR3 here is CASSSRDRANGYTF. In DNA form, the CDR3 reads TGTGCCAGCAGCTCGCGGGACAGGGCGAATGGCTACACCTTC.

The CDR3 is CASTRTQVNYGYTF. The CDR3 DNA reads as TGTGCCAGCACGAGGACACAAGTCAACTATGGCTACACCTTC. The rearrangement uses TRBV6-6 and TRBJ1-2; a possible D gene is TRBD1 (5 bases). CDR3 size: 14 residues. V lost 7 bases, J lost 2 bases, and 14 bases lay in between. From germline, CDR1 is MNHNY and CDR2 SVGAGI (reference sequence).

The gene calls are TRBV5-1 and TRBJ2-7, with TRBD1 matching over 8 bases. Germline CDR1 is SGHRS and CDR2 is YFSETQ. CDR3 length: 15 residues. J gave up 7 bases and V 2 bases, and 11 bases lay outside the gene matches. The CDR3 spells CASSFLGTGPLEQYF. The CDR3 DNA reads as TGCGCCAGCAGCTTTCTCGGGACAGGACCCCTGGAGCAGTACTTC.

The chain couples TRBV7-2 to TRBJ2-1; 8 nucleotides match TRBD2. Germline trimming cut 4 bases from V and 4 bases from J; bases unmatched to any gene: 6. The CDR3 sequence is 15 residues long. Germline V lookup: CDR1 SGHTA, CDR2 FQGNSA. CDR3 DNA sequence: TGTGCCAGCAGCTCACAACTAGCGGAGTACAATGAGCAGTTCTTC. This gives the protein CASSSQLAEYNEQFF.

The chain uses TRBV18 and TRBJ2-7, with 10 bases fitting TRBD1. The germline V gene encodes CDR1 KGHSH and CDR2 LQKENI. This CDR3 is 17 amino acids long. The ends lost 0 bases at V and 0 bases at J; junction bases unmatched: 5. The CDR3 DNA follows: TGTGCCAGCTCACCACCTGGGACAGGGGCATTCTCCTACGAGCAGTACTTC. Its protein product is CASSPPGTGAFSYEQYF.

The rearrangement links TRBV5-6 to TRBJ2-1; tentatively, D is TRBD2 (7 bases). The CDR3 runs to 16 residues. Germline assignment: CDR1 SGHDT and CDR2 YYEEEE. V was shortened by 2 bases and J by 4 bases, with 16 bases between the two germline ends. The CDR3 here is CASSLNGGGPYNEQFF. The CDR3 nucleotides are TGTGCCAGCAGCTTAAACGGCGGGGGCCCTTACAATGAGCAGTTCTTC.

This clone appeared a single time. The rearrangement uses TRBV6-5 and TRBJ2-1, with D possibly TRBD2 on 6 matching bases. The CDR3 is made up of 15 amino acids. Between the trimmed V and J ends, which lost 5 bases and 4 bases, there was a span of 15 bases. The V gene's germline CDR1 is MNHEY and CDR2 SVGAGI. This CDR3 is CASSPGGPHYNEQFF. The DNA for the CDR3 is TGTGCCAGCAGTCCCGGAGGGCCGCATTACAATGAGCAGTTCTTC.

The chain couples TRBV5-4 to TRBJ2-1; TRBD1 agrees at 10 bases. The CDR3 spans 15 residues. Trimming cost V 2 bases and J 2 bases; bases outside gene matches: 1. Germline CDR1 SGHNT, CDR2 YYREEE (reference sequence). CDR3 sequence: CASSLGTGAYNEQFF. CDR3 nucleotide sequence: TGTGCCAGCAGCTTAGGGACAGGGGCCTACAATGAGCAGTTCTTC.